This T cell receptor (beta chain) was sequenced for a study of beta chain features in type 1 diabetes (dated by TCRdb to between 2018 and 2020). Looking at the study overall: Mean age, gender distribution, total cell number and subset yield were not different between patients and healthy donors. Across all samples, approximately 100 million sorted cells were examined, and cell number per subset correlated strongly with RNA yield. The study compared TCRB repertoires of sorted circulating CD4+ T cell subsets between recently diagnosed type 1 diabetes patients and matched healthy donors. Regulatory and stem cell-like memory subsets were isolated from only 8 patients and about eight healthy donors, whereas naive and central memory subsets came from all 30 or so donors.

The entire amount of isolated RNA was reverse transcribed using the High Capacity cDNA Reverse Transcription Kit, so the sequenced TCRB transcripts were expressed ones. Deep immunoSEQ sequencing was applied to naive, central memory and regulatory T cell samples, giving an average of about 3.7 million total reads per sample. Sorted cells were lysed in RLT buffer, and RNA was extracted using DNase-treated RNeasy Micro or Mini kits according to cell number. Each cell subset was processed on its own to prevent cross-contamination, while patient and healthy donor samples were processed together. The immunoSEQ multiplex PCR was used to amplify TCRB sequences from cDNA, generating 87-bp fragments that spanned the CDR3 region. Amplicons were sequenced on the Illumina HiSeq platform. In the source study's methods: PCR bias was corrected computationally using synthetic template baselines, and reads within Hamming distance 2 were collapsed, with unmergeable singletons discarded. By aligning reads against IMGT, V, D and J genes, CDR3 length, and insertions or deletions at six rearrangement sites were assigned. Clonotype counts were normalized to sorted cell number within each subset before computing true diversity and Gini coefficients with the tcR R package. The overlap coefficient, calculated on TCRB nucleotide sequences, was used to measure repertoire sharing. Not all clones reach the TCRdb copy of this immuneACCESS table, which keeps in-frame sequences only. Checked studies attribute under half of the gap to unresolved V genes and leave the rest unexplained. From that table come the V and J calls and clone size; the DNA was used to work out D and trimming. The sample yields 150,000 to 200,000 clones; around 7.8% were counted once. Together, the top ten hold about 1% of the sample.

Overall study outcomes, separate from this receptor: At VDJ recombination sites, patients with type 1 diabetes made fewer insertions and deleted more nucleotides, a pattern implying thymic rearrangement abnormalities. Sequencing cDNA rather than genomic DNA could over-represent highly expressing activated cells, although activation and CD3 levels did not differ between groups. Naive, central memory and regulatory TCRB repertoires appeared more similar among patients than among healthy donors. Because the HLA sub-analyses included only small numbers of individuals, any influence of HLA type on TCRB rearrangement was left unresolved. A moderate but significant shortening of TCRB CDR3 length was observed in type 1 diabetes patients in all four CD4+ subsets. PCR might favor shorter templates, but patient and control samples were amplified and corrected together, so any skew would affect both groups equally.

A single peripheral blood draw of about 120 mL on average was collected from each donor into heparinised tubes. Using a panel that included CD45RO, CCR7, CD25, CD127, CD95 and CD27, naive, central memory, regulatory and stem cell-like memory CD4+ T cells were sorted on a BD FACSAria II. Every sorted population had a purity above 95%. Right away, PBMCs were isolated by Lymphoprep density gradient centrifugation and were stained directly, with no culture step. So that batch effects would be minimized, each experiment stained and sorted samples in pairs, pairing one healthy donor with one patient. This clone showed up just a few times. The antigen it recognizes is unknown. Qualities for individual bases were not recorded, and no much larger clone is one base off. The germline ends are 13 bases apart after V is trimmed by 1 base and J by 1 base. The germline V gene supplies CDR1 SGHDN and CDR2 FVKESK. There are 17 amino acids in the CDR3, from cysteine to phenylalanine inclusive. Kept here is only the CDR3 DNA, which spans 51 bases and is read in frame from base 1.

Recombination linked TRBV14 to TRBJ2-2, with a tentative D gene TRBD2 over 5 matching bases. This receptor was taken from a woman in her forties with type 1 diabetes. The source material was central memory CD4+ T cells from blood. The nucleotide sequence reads TGTGCCAGCAGCCAAGCTTTGTCTAGCTGGAACACCGGGGAGCTGTTTTTT. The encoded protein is CASSQALSSWNTGELFF.